This section outlines one TCR beta chain sequence together with its context. Authors' processing steps: Cell counts per sample came from amplifying reference gene primers. Measured with immunoSEQ multiplex PCR; TCRdb has only the in-frame clones, and not every one. Clonal size and the V and J genes are those of that table, whereas D and trimming came from the DNA. Counted here are about 250,000 clones, 70% to 90% occurring once; the ten biggest clones make up 4% to 6%. These data originate in a study of blood T cell repertoires in COVID-19. Looked up from germline, CDR1 is MNHEY and CDR2 is SMNVEV (reference sequence). The CDR3 has 16 residues. V was shortened by 0 bases and J by 0 bases, with 6 bases between the two germline ends.

Material: peripheral blood. The V and J genes are TRBV27 and TRBJ2-6, with D uncertain. The source is a man aged 50 or older with active or convalescent COVID-19. The CDR3 region is CASSLSWSSGANVLTF. CDR3 coding DNA: TGTGCCAGCAGTTTATCATGGAGCTCTGGGGCCAACGTCCTGACTTTC.